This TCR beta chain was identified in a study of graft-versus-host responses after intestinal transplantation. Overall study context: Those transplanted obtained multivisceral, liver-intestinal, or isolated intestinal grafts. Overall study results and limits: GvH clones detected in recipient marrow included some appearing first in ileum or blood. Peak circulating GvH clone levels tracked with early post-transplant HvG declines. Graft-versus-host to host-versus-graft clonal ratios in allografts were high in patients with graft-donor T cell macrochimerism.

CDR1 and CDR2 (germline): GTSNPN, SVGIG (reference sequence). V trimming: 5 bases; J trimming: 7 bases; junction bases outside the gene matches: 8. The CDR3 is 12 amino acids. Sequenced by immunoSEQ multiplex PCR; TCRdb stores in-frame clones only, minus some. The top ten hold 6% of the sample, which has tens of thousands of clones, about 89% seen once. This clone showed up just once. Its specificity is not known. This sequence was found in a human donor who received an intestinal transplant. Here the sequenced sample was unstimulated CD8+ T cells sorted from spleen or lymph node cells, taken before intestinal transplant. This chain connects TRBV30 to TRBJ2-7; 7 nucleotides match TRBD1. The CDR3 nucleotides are TGTGCCTGGGGAAGGGACAGACGGGAGCAGTACTTC. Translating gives CAWGRDRREQYF.